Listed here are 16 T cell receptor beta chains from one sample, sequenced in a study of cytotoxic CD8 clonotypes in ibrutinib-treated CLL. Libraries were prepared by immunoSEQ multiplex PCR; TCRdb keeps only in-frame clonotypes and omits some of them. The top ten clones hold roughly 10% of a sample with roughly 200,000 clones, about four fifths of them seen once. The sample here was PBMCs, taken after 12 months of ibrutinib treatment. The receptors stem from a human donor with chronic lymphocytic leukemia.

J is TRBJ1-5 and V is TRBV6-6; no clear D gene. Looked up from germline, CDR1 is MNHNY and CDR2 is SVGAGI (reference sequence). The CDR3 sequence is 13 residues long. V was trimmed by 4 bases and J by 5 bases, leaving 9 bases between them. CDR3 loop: CASSLRTHQPQHF. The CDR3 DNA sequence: TGTGCCAGCAGTTTGCGGACCCATCAGCCCCAGCATTTT.

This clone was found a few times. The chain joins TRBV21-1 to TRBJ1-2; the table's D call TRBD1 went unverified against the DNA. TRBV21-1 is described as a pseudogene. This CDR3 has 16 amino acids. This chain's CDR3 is CASSNPDREDNYGYTF. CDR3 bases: TGTGCCAGCAGCAATCCCGACAGGGAGGATAACTATGGCTACACCTTC.

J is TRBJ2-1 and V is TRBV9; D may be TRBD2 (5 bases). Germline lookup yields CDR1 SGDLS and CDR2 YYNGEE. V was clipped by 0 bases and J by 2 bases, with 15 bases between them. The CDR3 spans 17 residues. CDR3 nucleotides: TGTGCCAGCAGCGTAGGGTTAGCGCCTGGTACCTACAATGAGCAGTTCTTC. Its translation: CASSVGLAPGTYNEQFF.

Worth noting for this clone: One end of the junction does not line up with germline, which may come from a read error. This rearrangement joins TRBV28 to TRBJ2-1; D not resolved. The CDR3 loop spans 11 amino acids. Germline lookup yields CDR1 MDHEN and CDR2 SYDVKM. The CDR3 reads CASRNFHERFF. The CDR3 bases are TGTGCCAGCCGGAATTTCCACGAGCGGTTCTTC.

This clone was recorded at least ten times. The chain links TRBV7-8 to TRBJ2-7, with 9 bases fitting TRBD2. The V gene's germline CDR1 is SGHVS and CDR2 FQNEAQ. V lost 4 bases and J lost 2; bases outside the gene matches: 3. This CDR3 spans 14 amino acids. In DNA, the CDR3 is TGTGCCAGCAGCTCGCGGGAGGGCACCTACGAGCAGTACTTC. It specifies CASSSREGTYEQYF.

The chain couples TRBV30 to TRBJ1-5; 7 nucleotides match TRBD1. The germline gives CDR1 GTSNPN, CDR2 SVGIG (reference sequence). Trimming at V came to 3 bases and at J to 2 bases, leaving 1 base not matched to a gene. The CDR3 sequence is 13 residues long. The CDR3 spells CAWSDRGNQPQHF. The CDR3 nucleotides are TGTGCCTGGAGCGACAGGGGCAATCAGCCCCAGCATTTT.

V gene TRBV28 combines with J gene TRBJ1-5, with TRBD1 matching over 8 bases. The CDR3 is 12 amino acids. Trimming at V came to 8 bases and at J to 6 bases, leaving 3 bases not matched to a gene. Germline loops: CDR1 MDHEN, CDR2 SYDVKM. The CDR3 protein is CASDRGGQPQHF. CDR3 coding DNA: TGTGCCAGCGACAGGGGAGGTCAGCCCCAGCATTTT.

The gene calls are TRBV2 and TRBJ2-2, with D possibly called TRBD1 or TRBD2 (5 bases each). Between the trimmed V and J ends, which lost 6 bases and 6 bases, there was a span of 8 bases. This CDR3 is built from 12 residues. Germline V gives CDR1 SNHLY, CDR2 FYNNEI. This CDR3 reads CASRQGAGELFF. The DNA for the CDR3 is TGTGCCAGCAGGCAGGGAGCCGGGGAGCTGTTTTTT.

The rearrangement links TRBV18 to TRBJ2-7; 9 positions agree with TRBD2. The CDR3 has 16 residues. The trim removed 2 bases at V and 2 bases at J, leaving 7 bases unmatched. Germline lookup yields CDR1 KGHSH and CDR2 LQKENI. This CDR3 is CASSPTLLAGAYEQYF. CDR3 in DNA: TGTGCCAGCTCACCAACCCTTTTAGCGGGGGCCTACGAGCAGTACTTC.

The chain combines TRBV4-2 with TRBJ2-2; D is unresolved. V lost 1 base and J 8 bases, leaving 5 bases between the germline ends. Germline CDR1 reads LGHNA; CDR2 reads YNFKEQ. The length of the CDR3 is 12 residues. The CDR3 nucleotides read TGTGCCAGCAGCCAAGTCAGGGGGGAGCTGTTTTTT. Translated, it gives CASSQVRGELFF.

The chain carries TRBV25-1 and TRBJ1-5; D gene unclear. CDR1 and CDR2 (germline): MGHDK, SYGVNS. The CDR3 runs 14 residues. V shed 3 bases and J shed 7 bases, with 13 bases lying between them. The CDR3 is CASSELLMQQPQHF. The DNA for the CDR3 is TGTGCCAGCAGTGAGTTGCTCATGCAACAGCCCCAGCATTTT.

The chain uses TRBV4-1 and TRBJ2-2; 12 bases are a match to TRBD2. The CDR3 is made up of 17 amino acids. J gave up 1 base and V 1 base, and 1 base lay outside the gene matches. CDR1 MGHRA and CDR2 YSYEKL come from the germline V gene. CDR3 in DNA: TGCGCCAGCAGCCAAGGACTAGCGGGAGTGAACACCGGGGAGCTGTTTTTT. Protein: CASSQGLAGVNTGELFF.

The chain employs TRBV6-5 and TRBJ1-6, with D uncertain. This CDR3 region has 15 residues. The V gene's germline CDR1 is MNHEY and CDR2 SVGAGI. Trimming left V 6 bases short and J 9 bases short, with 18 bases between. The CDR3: CASRPRGSSRSPLHF. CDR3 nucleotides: TGTGCCAGCAGACCCCGCGGGTCCTCCCGTTCACCCCTCCACTTT.

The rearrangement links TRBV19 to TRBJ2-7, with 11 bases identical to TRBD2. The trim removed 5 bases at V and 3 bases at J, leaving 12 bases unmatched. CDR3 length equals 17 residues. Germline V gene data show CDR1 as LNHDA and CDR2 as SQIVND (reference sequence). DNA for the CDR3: TGTGCCAGTAGTGGCATAGCGGGAGGGCCCGGTTTCTACGAGCAGTACTTC. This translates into CASSGIAGGPGFYEQYF. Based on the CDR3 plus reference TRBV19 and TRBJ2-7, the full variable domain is DGGITQSPKYLFRKEGQNVTLSCEQNLNHDAMYWYRQDPGQGLRLIYYSQIVNDFQKGDIAEGYSVSREKKESFPLTVTSAQKNPTAFYLCASSGIAGGPGFYEQYFGPGTRLTVT.

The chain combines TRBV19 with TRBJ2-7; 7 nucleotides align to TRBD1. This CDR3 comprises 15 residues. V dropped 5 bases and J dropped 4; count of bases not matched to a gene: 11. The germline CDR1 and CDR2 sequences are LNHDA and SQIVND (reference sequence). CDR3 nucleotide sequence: TGTGCCAGTAGTGATTACCCCGGGACAGAGTACGAGCAGTACTTC. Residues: CASSDYPGTEYEQYF.

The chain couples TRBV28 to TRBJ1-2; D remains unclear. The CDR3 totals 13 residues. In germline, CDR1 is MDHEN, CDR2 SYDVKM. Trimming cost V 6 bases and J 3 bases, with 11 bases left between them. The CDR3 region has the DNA TGTGCCAGCAGCCCCAGTCCTGACTATGGCTACACCTTC. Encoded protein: CASSPSPDYGYTF.